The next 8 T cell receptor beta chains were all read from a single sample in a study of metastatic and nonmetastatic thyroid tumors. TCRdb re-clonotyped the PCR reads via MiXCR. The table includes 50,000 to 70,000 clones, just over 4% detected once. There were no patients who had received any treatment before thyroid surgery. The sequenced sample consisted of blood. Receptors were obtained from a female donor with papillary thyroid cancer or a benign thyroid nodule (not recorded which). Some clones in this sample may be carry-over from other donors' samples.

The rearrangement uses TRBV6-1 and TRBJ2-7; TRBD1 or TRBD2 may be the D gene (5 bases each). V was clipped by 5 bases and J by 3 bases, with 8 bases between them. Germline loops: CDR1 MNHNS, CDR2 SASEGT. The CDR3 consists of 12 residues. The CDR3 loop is CASSRDRYEQYF. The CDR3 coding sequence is TGTGCCAGCAGTCGGGACCGCTACGAGCAGTACTTC.

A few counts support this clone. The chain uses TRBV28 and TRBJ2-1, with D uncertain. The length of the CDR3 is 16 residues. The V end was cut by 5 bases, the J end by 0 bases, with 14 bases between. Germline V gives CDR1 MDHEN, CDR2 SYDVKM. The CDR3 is CASSTKLMSSYNEQFF. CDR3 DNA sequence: TGTGCCAGCAGTACTAAGCTCATGAGCTCCTACAATGAGCAGTTCTTC.

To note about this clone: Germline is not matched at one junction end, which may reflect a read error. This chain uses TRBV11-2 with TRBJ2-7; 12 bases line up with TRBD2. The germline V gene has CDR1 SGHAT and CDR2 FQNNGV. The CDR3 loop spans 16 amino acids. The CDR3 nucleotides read TGTGCCAGCAGCTTAGGGGGACTAGCGGGTTCATACGGGCAGTACTTC. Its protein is CASSLGGLAGSYGQYF. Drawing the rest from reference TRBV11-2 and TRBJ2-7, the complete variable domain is EAGVAQSPRYKIIEKRQSVAFWCNPISGHATLYWYQQILGQGPKLLIQFQNNGVVDDSQLPKDRFSAERLKGVDSTLKIQPAKLEDSAVYLCASSLGGLAGSYGQYFGPGTRLTVT.

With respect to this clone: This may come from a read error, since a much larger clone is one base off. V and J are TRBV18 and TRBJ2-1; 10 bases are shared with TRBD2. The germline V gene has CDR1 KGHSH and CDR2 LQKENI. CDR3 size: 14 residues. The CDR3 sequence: CASSSLAGVVEHFF. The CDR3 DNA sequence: TGTGCCAGCTCATCTCTAGCGGGAGTTGTTGAGCATTTCTTC.

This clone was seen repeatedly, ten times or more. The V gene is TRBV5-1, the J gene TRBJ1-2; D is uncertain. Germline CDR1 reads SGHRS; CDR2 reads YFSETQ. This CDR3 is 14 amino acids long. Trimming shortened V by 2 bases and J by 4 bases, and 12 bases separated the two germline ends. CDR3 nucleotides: TGCGCCAGCAGCTTTGGCGACTCTAGCTATGGCTACACCTTC. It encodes CASSFGDSSYGYTF.

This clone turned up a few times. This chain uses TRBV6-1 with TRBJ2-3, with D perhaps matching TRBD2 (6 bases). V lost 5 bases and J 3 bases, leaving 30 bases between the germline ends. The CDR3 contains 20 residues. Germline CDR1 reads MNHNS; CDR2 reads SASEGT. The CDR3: CASSPTLGLNQNEETDTQYF. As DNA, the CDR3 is TGTGCCAGCAGTCCTACCCTGGGACTTAACCAAAACGAAGAAACAGATACGCAGTATTTT.

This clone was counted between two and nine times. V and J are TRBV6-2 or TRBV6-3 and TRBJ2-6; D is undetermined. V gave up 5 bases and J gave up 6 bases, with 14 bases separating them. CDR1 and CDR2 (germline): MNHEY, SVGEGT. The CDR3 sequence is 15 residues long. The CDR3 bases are TGTGCCAGCAGTCCTATCGGCTCTTTGGCCAACGTCCTGACTTTC. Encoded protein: CASSPIGSLANVLTF.

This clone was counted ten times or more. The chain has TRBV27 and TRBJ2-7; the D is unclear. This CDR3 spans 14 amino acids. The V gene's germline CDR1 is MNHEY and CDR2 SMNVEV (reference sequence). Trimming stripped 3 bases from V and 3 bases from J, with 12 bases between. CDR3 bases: TGTGCCAGCAGTTTCACCAAAGACGGCTACGAGCAGTACTTC. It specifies CASSFTKDGYEQYF.